These 30 T cell receptor beta chains were all obtained from the same sample, sequenced in a study of beta chain features in type 1 diabetes. What was sequenced were expressed TCRB transcripts, since all of the isolated RNA had been reverse transcribed. Some clones are missing from TCRdb's copy, which holds only in-frame ones; the method was immunoSEQ multiplex PCR. The data contain about 470,000 clones, approximately 30% of them seen just once; the ten biggest clones take up around 0.065%. Sequencing used naive CD4+ T cells from blood. Receptors were obtained from a man between 18 and 29 years old in good health.

This clone has a handful of counts. The V gene is TRBV5-1, the J gene TRBJ2-3, with no clear D. Per the germline V gene, CDR1 is SGHRS and CDR2 is YFSETQ. This CDR3 region has 14 residues. The V end was cut by 1 base, the J end by 4 bases, with 10 bases between. Written as DNA, the CDR3 is TGCGCCAGCAGCTTGTTTTTGGCAGCAGATACGCAGTATTTT. Amino acid sequence: CASSLFLAADTQYF.

The chain has TRBV29-1 and TRBJ2-7, with a weak D call TRBD1 (6 bases). CDR1 and CDR2 (germline): SQVTM, ANQGSEA. V was clipped by 2 bases and J by 0 bases, with 11 bases between them. The CDR3 has 14 residues. For the CDR3, the DNA is TGCAGCGTTGAACGCCAGGGGTCCTCCTACGAGCAGTACTTC. This translates into CSVERQGSSYEQYF.

This clone has just a few counts. The V gene is TRBV29-1, the J gene TRBJ1-1; TRBD1 matches 9 bases. The CDR3 has 16 residues. CDR1 SQVTM and CDR2 ANQGSEA come from the germline V gene. Unmatched junction bases numbered 12, after V lost 4 bases and J lost 3 bases. Here the CDR3 DNA reads TGCAGCGTTGTAAGGATCGGGACAGGGTGGGACACTGAAGCTTTCTTT. Protein: CSVVRIGTGWDTEAFF.

J is TRBJ2-1 and V is TRBV7-9; 10 nucleotides align to TRBD2. Germline trimming cut 4 bases from V and 4 bases from J; bases unmatched to any gene: 4. The CDR3 runs to 15 residues. Germline-derived CDR1 and CDR2 are SEHNR and FQNEAQ (reference sequence). CDR3 in amino acids: CASSSSGSLYNEQFF. DNA for the CDR3: TGTGCCAGCAGCTCTAGCGGGAGCTTATACAATGAGCAGTTCTTC.

This clone has a handful of counts. The chain carries TRBV5-6 and TRBJ2-1; D may match TRBD1 or TRBD2 (6 bases each). V was clipped by 3 bases and J by 12 bases, with 13 bases between them. Germline V lookup: CDR1 SGHDT, CDR2 YYEEEE. The CDR3 extends over 12 amino acids. This chain's CDR3 is CASSSPGARQFF. The CDR3 bases are TGTGCCAGCAGCTCCCCGGGGGCTAGGCAGTTCTTC.

This chain links TRBV4-3 with TRBJ2-2; D is undetermined. The CDR3 runs 14 residues. Trimming removed 0 bases at V and 6 bases at J, with 8 bases between. The germline V gene encodes CDR1 LGHNA and CDR2 YSLEER. The CDR3 reads CASSQDLGAGELFF. In DNA form, the CDR3 reads TGCGCCAGCAGCCAAGATCTAGGCGCCGGGGAGCTGTTTTTT.

V is TRBV21-1 and J is TRBJ1-2; TRBD1, the table's D call, was not compared with the DNA. TRBV21-1 is listed as a pseudogene. The CDR3 loop spans 16 amino acids. The CDR3 reads CASSRPTGRKNYGYTF. DNA for the CDR3: TGTGCCAGCAGCCGACCGACAGGGAGAAAAAACTATGGCTACACCTTC.

This chain uses TRBV5-1 with TRBJ2-1; 13 nucleotides align to TRBD2. This CDR3 has 15 amino acids. V lost 4 bases and J lost 9; bases outside the gene matches: 7. From germline, CDR1 is SGHRS and CDR2 YFSETQ. This CDR3 is CASSPGTSGKGEQFF. The CDR3 nucleotides are TGCGCCAGCAGCCCCGGGACTAGCGGGAAGGGTGAGCAGTTCTTC.

The chain combines TRBV7-2 with TRBJ2-4; no definite D call. Trimming took off 6 bases at V and 1 base at J, with 10 bases between the two ends. Germline V gives CDR1 SGHTA, CDR2 FQGNSA. This CDR3 has 14 residues. The CDR3 DNA reads TGTGCCAGCAGGCCCGAGAGTGCCAAAAACATTCAGTACTTC. Protein product: CASRPESAKNIQYF. Supplemented by reference TRBV7-2 and TRBJ2-4, the full variable domain reads GAGVSQSPSNKVTEKGKDVELRCDPISGHTALYWYRQSLGQGLEFLIYFQGNSAPDKSGLPSDRFSAERTGGSVSTLTIQRTQQEDSAVYLCASRPESAKNIQYFGAGTRLSVL.

This clone was recorded a few times. The V call is TRBV5-8, the J call TRBJ2-3; TRBD2 matches at 8 bases. The germline V gene encodes CDR1 SGHTS and CDR2 YDEGEE. The length of the CDR3 is 17 residues. The trim removed 1 base at V and 0 bases at J, leaving 7 bases unmatched. The CDR3 here is CASSLPTSAASTDTQYF. The CDR3 DNA follows: TGTGCCAGCAGCTTGCCGACTAGCGCCGCTAGCACAGATACGCAGTATTTT.

This sequence joins TRBV9 and TRBJ1-5; D uncertain. Deletions cut 3 bases from V and 7 bases from J, with 11 bases between. CDR1 and CDR2 from the germline V gene are SGDLS and YYNGEE. The CDR3 runs to 13 residues. CDR3 sequence: CASSEAGRQPQHF. As DNA, the CDR3 is TGTGCCAGCAGCGAAGCCGGGCGACAGCCCCAGCATTTT. The full variable domain, rest sourced from reference TRBV9 and TRBJ1-5, is DSGVTQTPKHLITATGQRVTLRCSPRSGDLSVYWYQQSLDQGLQFLIQYYNGEERAKGNILERFSAQQFPDLHSELNLSSLELGDSALYFCASSEAGRQPQHFGDGTRLSIL.

The chain has TRBV29-1 and TRBJ1-2; D is possibly TRBD1 (5 bases). The V and J ends lost 3 bases and 4 bases respectively, with 12 bases between them. Germline V CDR1 and CDR2: SQVTM, ANQGSEA. The CDR3 consists of 13 residues. In DNA, the CDR3 is TGCAGCGTTGATGGGCTGGGACCCTATGGCTACACCTTC. This translates into CSVDGLGPYGYTF.

In this sample, this clone turned up a few times. The chain links TRBV28 to TRBJ1-1; TRBD1 is a possible D gene (5 bases). The CDR3 extends over 12 amino acids. Germline lookup yields CDR1 MDHEN and CDR2 SYDVKM. The ends were cut back, 2 bases at V and 8 bases at J, with 9 bases in the middle. The CDR3 protein is CASSLNHREAFF. The CDR3 nucleotides read TGTGCCAGCAGTTTAAACCACAGGGAAGCTTTCTTT.

The chain employs TRBV27 and TRBJ2-6; D is undetermined. The CDR3 is made up of 15 amino acids. Trimming took 6 bases from V and 0 from J, leaving 9 bases between them. Looked up from germline, CDR1 is MNHEY and CDR2 is SMNVEV (reference sequence). Here the CDR3 DNA reads TGTGCCAGCAGGCCGCTAAGCTCTGGGGCCAACGTCCTGACTTTC. Protein sequence: CASRPLSSGANVLTF.

The table lists this clone with a few counts. The chain is built from TRBV28 and TRBJ2-4; the D gene could be TRBD1 or TRBD2 (7 bases each). CDR3 length: 15 amino acids. The germline V gene encodes CDR1 MDHEN and CDR2 SYDVKM. V lost 7 bases to trimming and J lost 6 bases, with 19 bases between them. The CDR3 loop reads CASTPGGDTGNIQYF. The CDR3 DNA follows: TGTGCCAGCACCCCAGGGGGGGATACCGGAAACATTCAGTACTTC.

This clone was detected only a few times. Different DNA sequences within this sample yield the same CDR3. V and J are TRBV5-1 and TRBJ1-1; a possible D gene is TRBD1 (6 bases). The CDR3 totals 13 residues. V was cut by 4 bases and J by 1 base, with 8 bases left in between. Germline lookup yields CDR1 SGHRS and CDR2 YFSETQ. For the CDR3, the DNA is TGCGCCAGCAGCCTGACAGGGAACACTGAAGCTTTCTTT. Residues: CASSLTGNTEAFF. The complete variable domain, with remaining parts taken from reference TRBV5-1 and TRBJ1-1, reads KAGVTQTPRYLIKTRGQQVTLSCSPISGHRSVSWYQQTPGQGLQFLFEYFSETQRNKGNFPGRFSGRQFSNSRSEMNVSTLELGDSALYLCASSLTGNTEAFFGQGTRLTVV.

The rearrangement uses TRBV7-2 and TRBJ2-3; D is ambiguous. Germline assignment: CDR1 SGHTA and CDR2 FQGNSA. The CDR3 runs 13 residues. Trimming removed 3 bases from V and 5 bases from J, with 9 bases in between. The CDR3 DNA reads TGTGCCAGCAGCTTCAAGCATCAAGATACGCAGTATTTT. Translated, it gives CASSFKHQDTQYF.

This clone was seen more than once but under ten times. Other DNA variants within this sample encode the same CDR3. The chain carries TRBV7-8 and TRBJ2-7, with TRBD2 matching over 8 bases. The CDR3 runs 14 residues. From germline, CDR1 is SGHVS and CDR2 FQNEAQ. The V and J ends lost 2 bases and 4 bases, in that order; junction bases with no gene match: 4. CDR3 coding DNA: TGTGCCAGCAGCTTAACAGCGGGAGCATACGAGCAGTACTTC. It yields the protein CASSLTAGAYEQYF.

This CDR3 is CAISAQTGGVYNEQFF. CDR3 DNA: TGTGCCATCAGTGCCCAGACAGGGGGCGTCTACAATGAGCAGTTCTTC. The genes are TRBV10-3 and TRBJ2-1; 10 bases agree with TRBD1. The J segment lost 3 bases and the V segment lost 4 bases, leaving 6 bases of the junction unmatched. The CDR3 spans 16 residues. Germline V gene lookup returns CDR1 ENHRY and CDR2 SYGVKD.

The sample holds a few counts of this clone. V is TRBV19 and J is TRBJ2-7; D is undetermined. Between the trimmed V and J ends, which lost 4 bases and 0 bases, there was a span of 7 bases. In germline, CDR1 is LNHDA, CDR2 SQIVND (reference sequence). This CDR3 is 13 amino acids long. In DNA, the CDR3 is TGTGCCAGTAGTAAGGCAGACTCCTACGAGCAGTACTTC. Its translation: CASSKADSYEQYF.

This chain joins TRBV5-1 and TRBJ2-1; 9 nucleotides align to TRBD2. V gave up 4 bases and J gave up 3 bases; unmatched junction bases: 5. Germline CDR1 reads SGHRS; CDR2 reads YFSETQ. The CDR3 is 15 residues long. The chain's CDR3 is CASSVGSGSYNEQFF. The CDR3 bases are TGCGCCAGCAGCGTCGGTAGCGGGAGCTACAATGAGCAGTTCTTC.

A few counts support this clone. The chain carries TRBV20-1 and TRBJ1-1; D is undetermined. The V gene lost 3 bases and the J gene lost 12 bases, with 11 bases spanning the gap. The CDR3 runs to 10 residues. Per germline, CDR1 DFQATT and CDR2 SNEGSKA (reference sequence). CDR3 amino acids: CSASSTGPFF. DNA for the CDR3: TGCAGTGCTAGTTCCACCGGACCTTTCTTT.

J is TRBJ2-3 and V is TRBV30, with D possibly matching TRBD2 (5 bases). Trimming pared 3 bases from V and 2 bases from J, leaving 12 bases between. The CDR3 covers 14 residues. Germline V gene sequence: CDR1 GTSNPN, CDR2 SVGIG (reference sequence). The CDR3 sequence is CAWRRPGTTDTQYF. Here the CDR3 DNA reads TGTGCCTGGAGGAGACCGGGAACCACAGATACGCAGTATTTT.

This clone appeared a few times. V is TRBV4-3 and J is TRBJ2-3; D uncertain. Germline V gene data show CDR1 as LGHNA and CDR2 as YSLEER. There are 14 residues in the CDR3. V dropped 0 bases and J dropped 3 bases, with 7 bases sitting between them. The CDR3: CASSQDGWTDTQYF. In DNA form, the CDR3 reads TGCGCCAGCAGCCAAGATGGGTGGACAGATACGCAGTATTTT.

J is TRBJ2-2 and V is TRBV28; D may be TRBD2 (5 bases). The CDR3 sequence is 14 residues long. Germline CDR1 and CDR2: MDHEN and SYDVKM. Trimming took off 3 bases at V and 4 bases at J, with 9 bases between the two ends. The CDR3 here is CASSLSAGTGELFF. The CDR3 DNA is TGTGCCAGCAGTTTGTCGGCGGGCACCGGGGAGCTGTTTTTT. The whole variable domain, remainder taken from reference TRBV28 and TRBJ2-2, is DVKVTQSSRYLVKRTGEKVFLECVQDMDHENMFWYRQDPGLGLRLIYFSYDVKMKEKGDIPEGYSVSREKKERFSLILESASTNQTSMYLCASSLSAGTGELFFGEGSRLTVL.

Remarks on this clone: An end of the junction does not agree with germline; a read error may underlie this. The chain uses TRBV6-1 and TRBJ2-3; D possibly corresponds to TRBD2 (6 bases). The CDR3 runs 16 residues. The germline V gene encodes CDR1 MNHNS and CDR2 SASEGT. The CDR3 spells CAISGGRTQREDTQYF. CDR3 bases: TGTGCCATCAGTGGAGGGCGGACACAGAGGGAAGATACGCAGTATTTT.

The rearrangement links TRBV15 to TRBJ1-2, with TRBD1 matching over 8 bases. This CDR3 is built from 13 residues. V trimming: 3 bases; J trimming: 6 bases; junction bases outside the gene matches: 3. CDR1 is LNHNV and CDR2 is YYDKDF in the germline V gene (reference sequence). The CDR3 reads CATSRPQGDGYTF. CDR3 DNA sequence: TGTGCCACCAGCAGGCCACAGGGGGATGGCTACACCTTC. Filled out from reference TRBV15 and TRBJ1-2, the complete variable domain reads DAMVIQNPRYQVTQFGKPVTLSCSQTLNHNVMYWYQQKSSQAPKLLFHYYDKDFNNEADTPDNFQSRRPNTSFCFLDIRSPGLGDTAMYLCATSRPQGDGYTFGSGTRLTVV.

In regard to this clone: This CDR3 is also generated by other DNA sequences in the sample. V gene TRBV5-1 combines with J gene TRBJ2-1, with 8 bases identical to TRBD2. Germline values: CDR1 SGHRS, CDR2 YFSETQ. This CDR3 spans 15 amino acids. The V and J ends lost 0 bases and 2 bases, in that order; junction bases with no gene match: 1. The CDR3 spells CASSLVAGTYNEQFF. Written as DNA, the CDR3 is TGCGCCAGCAGCTTGGTAGCGGGAACCTACAATGAGCAGTTCTTC.

The J gene is TRBJ1-4, the V gene TRBV28; unclear D gene. The CDR3 covers 15 residues. Per the germline V gene, CDR1 is MDHEN and CDR2 is SYDVKM. Trimming removed 2 bases at V and 7 bases at J, with 14 bases between. The CDR3 sequence is CASSLRNPYGEKLFF. The DNA for the CDR3 is TGTGCCAGCAGTTTAAGAAACCCCTACGGTGAAAAACTGTTTTTT.

The chain joins TRBV11-2 to TRBJ1-5; D is undetermined. The germline V gene encodes CDR1 SGHAT and CDR2 FQNNGV. Trimming cost V 5 bases and J 2 bases, with 10 bases left between them. CDR3 length: 14 amino acids. This CDR3 is CASSPDEGNQPQHF. In DNA form, the CDR3 reads TGTGCCAGCAGCCCCGACGAGGGCAATCAGCCCCAGCATTTT. The full variable domain, in which reference TRBV11-2 and TRBJ1-5 provide the parts outside the CDR3, is EAGVAQSPRYKIIEKRQSVAFWCNPISGHATLYWYQQILGQGPKLLIQFQNNGVVDDSQLPKDRFSAERLKGVDSTLKIQPAKLEDSAVYLCASSPDEGNQPQHFGDGTRLSIL.